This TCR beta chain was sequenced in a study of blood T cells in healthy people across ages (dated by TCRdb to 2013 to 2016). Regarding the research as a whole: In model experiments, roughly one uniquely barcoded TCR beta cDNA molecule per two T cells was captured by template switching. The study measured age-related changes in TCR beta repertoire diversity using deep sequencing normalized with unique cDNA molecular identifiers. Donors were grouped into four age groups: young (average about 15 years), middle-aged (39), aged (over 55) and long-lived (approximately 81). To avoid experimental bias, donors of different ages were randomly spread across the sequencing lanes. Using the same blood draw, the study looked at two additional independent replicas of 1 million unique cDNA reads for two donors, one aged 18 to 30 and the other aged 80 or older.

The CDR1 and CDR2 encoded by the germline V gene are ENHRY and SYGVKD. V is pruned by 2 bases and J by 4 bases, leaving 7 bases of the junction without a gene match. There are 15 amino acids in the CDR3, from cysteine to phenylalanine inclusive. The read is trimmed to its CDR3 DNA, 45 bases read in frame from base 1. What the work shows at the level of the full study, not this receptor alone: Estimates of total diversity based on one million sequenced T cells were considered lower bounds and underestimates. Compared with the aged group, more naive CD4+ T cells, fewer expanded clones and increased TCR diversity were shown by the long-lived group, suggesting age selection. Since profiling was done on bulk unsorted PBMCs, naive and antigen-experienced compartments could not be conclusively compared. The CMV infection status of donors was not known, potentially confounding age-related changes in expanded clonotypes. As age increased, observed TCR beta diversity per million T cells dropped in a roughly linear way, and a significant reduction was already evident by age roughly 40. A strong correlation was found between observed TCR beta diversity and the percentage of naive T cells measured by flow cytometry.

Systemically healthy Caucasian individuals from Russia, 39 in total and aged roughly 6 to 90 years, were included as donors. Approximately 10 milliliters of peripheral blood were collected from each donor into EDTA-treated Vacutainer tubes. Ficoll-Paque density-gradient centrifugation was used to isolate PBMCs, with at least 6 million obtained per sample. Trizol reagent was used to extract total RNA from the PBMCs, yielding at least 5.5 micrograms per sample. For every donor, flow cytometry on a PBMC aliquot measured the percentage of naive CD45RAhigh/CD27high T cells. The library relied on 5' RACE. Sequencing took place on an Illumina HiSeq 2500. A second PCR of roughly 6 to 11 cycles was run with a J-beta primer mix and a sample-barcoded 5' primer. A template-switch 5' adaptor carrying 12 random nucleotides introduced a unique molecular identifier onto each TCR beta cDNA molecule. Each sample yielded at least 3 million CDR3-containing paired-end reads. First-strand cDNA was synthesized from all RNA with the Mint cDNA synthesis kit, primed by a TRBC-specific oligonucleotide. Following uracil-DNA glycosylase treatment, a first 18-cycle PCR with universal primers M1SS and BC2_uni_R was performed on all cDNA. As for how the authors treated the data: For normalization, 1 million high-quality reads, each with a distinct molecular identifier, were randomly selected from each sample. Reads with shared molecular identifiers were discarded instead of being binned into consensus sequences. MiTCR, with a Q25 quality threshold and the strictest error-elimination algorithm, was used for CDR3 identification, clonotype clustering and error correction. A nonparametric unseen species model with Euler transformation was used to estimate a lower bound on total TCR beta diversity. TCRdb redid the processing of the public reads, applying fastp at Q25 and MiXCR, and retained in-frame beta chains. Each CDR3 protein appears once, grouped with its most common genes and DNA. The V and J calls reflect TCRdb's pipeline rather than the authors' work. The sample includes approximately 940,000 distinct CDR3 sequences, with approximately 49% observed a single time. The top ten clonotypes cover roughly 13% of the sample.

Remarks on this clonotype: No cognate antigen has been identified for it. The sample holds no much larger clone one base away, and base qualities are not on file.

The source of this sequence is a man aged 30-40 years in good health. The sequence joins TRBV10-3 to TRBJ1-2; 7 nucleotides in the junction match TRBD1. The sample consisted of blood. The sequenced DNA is TGTGCCATCAGTGAGCATACCGGGACAGCCTATGGCTACACCTTC. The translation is CAISEHTGTAYGYTF.